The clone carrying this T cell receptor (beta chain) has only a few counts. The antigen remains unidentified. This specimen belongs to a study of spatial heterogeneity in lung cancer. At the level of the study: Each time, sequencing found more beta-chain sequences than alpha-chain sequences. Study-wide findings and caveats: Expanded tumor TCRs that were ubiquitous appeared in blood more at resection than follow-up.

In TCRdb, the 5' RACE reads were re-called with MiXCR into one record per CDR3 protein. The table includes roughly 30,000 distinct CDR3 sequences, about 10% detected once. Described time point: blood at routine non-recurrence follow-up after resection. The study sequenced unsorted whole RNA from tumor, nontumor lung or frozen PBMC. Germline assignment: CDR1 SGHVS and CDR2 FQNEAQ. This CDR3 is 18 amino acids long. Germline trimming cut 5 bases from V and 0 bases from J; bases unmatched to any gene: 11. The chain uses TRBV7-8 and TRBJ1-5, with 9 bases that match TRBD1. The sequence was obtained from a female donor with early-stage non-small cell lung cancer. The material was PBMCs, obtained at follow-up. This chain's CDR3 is CASSPLRGQGYSNQPQHF. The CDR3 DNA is TGTGCCAGCAGCCCCCTCCGGGGACAGGGCTATAGCAATCAGCCCCAGCATTTT. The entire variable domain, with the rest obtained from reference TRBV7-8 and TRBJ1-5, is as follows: GAGVSQSPRYKVAKRGQDVALRCDPISGHVSLFWYQQALGQGPEFLTYFQNEAQLDKSGLPSDRFFAERPEGSVSTLKIQRTQQEDSAVYLCASSPLRGQGYSNQPQHFGDGTRLSIL.